Presented here are 17 T cell receptor beta chains from one specimen sequenced in a study of blood T cell repertoires in COVID-19. Sequencing was performed with immunoSEQ multiplex PCR; in TCRdb, only in-frame clones are kept and a portion is missing. The data show 100,000 or so clones, about 89% seen once. The specimen was peripheral blood. These receptors were obtained from a woman in her forties or fifties in a cohort sampled during active COVID-19.

The chain uses TRBV9 and TRBJ2-1; D is possibly TRBD2 (7 bases). CDR1 is SGDLS and CDR2 is YYNGEE in the germline V gene. The CDR3 covers 16 residues. V gave up 0 bases and J gave up 5 bases, with 15 bases separating them. The CDR3 coding sequence is TGTGCCAGCAGCGTAGTCTCGGGGGGCCCCAACAATGAGCAGTTCTTC. It is translated as CASSVVSGGPNNEQFF.

The chain couples TRBV11-2 to TRBJ2-5; 11 nucleotides align to TRBD2. This CDR3 region has 15 residues. V dropped 6 bases and J dropped 9; count of bases not matched to a gene: 12. From germline, CDR1 is SGHAT and CDR2 FQNNGV. The CDR3 region is CASSIGTSGSKAQYF. DNA for the CDR3: TGTGCCAGCAGTATCGGGACTAGCGGATCCAAGGCCCAGTACTTC.

V is TRBV7-8 and J is TRBJ2-1, with D possibly matching TRBD2 (5 bases). Deletions cut 2 bases from V and 1 base from J, with 9 bases between. The length of the CDR3 is 15 residues. Germline loops: CDR1 SGHVS, CDR2 FQNEAQ. The CDR3, as DNA: TGTGCCAGCAGCTTATTTACTAGATCCTACAATGAGCAGTTCTTC. This encodes CASSLFTRSYNEQFF.

The V and J genes are TRBV7-9 and TRBJ1-1; maybe TRBD1 (5 bases). Germline values: CDR1 SEHNR, CDR2 FQNEAQ (reference sequence). The CDR3 runs 14 residues. Trimming removed 5 bases at V and 4 bases at J, with 14 bases between. The CDR3 DNA follows: TGTGCCAGCAGCCTGGGGCAGGGAAGCACTGAAGCTTTCTTT. This sequence encodes CASSLGQGSTEAFF.

This rearrangement joins TRBV7-9 to TRBJ1-3; 7 bases align to TRBD1. V was pared by 6 bases and J by 0 bases, with 8 bases of the junction left unmatched. CDR1 is SEHNR, CDR2 FQNEAQ, per germline (reference sequence). There are 16 residues in the CDR3. Here the CDR3 reads CASRGQGVLSGNTIYF. CDR3 DNA: TGTGCCAGCAGAGGTCAGGGGGTTCTCTCTGGAAACACCATATATTTT.

The V and J genes are TRBV7-9 and TRBJ1-2; D is possibly TRBD1 (5 bases). CDR1 is SEHNR, CDR2 FQNEAQ, per germline (reference sequence). Trimming cost V 5 bases and J 1 base, with 8 bases left between them. CDR3 length: 13 residues. The CDR3 region is CASSLDINYGYTF. The CDR3 region has the DNA TGTGCCAGCAGCCTGGACATTAACTATGGCTACACCTTC. The entire variable domain, with the rest obtained from reference TRBV7-9 and TRBJ1-2, is as follows: DTGVSQNPRHKITKRGQNVTFRCDPISEHNRLYWYRQTLGQGPEFLTYFQNEAQLEKSRLLSDRFSAERPKGSFSTLEIQRTEQGDSAMYLCASSLDINYGYTFGSGTRLTVV.

This chain uses TRBV28 with TRBJ2-5, with a weak D call TRBD2 (6 bases). CDR3 length equals 15 residues. V shed 5 bases and J shed 5 bases, with 18 bases lying between them. The germline V gene encodes CDR1 MDHEN and CDR2 SYDVKM. The CDR3 coding sequence is TGTGCCAGCAGTCAACCGGCTGGGGGGTGGGAGACCCAGTACTTC. Its translation: CASSQPAGGWETQYF.

The chain has TRBV11-3 and TRBJ1-1; D is perhaps TRBD1 (5 bases). The CDR3 covers 12 residues. Per the germline V gene, CDR1 is SGHNT and CDR2 is YENEEA. Trimming stripped 5 bases from V and 8 bases from J, with 12 bases between. The CDR3 here is CASSPTRGEAFF. The CDR3 nucleotides are TGTGCCAGCAGCCCGACACGGGGGGAAGCTTTCTTT.

The count of this clone is one. The chain couples TRBV3-1 (or the pseudogene TRBV3-2) to TRBJ2-3; D is undetermined. The CDR3 sequence is 12 residues long. The V end was cut by 5 bases, the J end by 4 bases, with 7 bases between. The germline V gene encodes CDR1 LGHDT and CDR2 YNNKEL (reference sequence). CDR3 in DNA: TGTGCCAGCAGCGACGCGGCAGATACGCAGTATTTT. This translates into CASSDAADTQYF.

This rearrangement joins TRBV30 to TRBJ1-5, with 8 bases identical to TRBD1. This CDR3 region has 19 residues. The V gene's germline CDR1 is GTSNPN and CDR2 SVGIG (reference sequence). V was clipped by 0 bases and J by 1 base; unmatched bases: 14. DNA for the CDR3: TGTGCCTGGAGTGTACGTGGCAGGGGGCGACTCATCAGCAATCAGCCCCAGCATTTT. This sequence encodes CAWSVRGRGRLISNQPQHF. Filled out from reference TRBV30 and TRBJ1-5, the complete variable domain reads SQTIHQWPATLVQPVGSPLSLECTVEGTSNPNLYWYRQAAGRGLQLLFYSVGIGQISSEVPQNLSASRPQDRQFILSSKKLLLSDSGFYLCAWSVRGRGRLISNQPQHFGDGTRLSIL.

The gene calls are TRBV2 and TRBJ2-1; 7 bases map to TRBD1. The junction had 15 bases not matched to a gene; V was cut back by 3 bases and J by 13 bases. The germline V gene encodes CDR1 SNHLY and CDR2 FYNNEI. The CDR3 runs to 15 residues. The CDR3 loop reads CASSEGTASPSGQFF. For the CDR3, the DNA is TGTGCCAGCAGTGAGGGGACAGCCAGCCCATCTGGACAGTTCTTC. Full variable domain (missing parts from reference TRBV2 and TRBJ2-1): EPEVTQTPSHQVTQMGQEVILRCVPISNHLYFYWYRQILGQKVEFLVSFYNNEISEKSEIFDDQFSVERPDGSNFTLKIRSTKLEDSAMYFCASSEGTASPSGQFFGPGTRLTVL.

The rearrangement joins TRBV28 to TRBJ2-5; D is perhaps TRBD1 (6 bases). CDR3 size: 15 residues. CDR1 and CDR2 from the germline V gene are MDHEN and SYDVKM. Trimming took off 6 bases at V and 1 base at J, with 15 bases between the two ends. The CDR3 nucleotides read TGTGCCAGCAGCGACCAACAGGGCTTCCAAGAGACCCAGTACTTC. It translates to CASSDQQGFQETQYF.

The V call is TRBV18, the J call TRBJ2-1; 11 bases match TRBD2. The CDR3 covers 15 residues. J gave up 4 bases and V 3 bases, and 2 bases lay outside the gene matches. CDR1 is KGHSH and CDR2 is LQKENI in the germline V gene. The CDR3 here is CASSPGLAGYNEQFF. The DNA for the CDR3 is TGTGCCAGCTCACCTGGACTAGCGGGTTACAATGAGCAGTTCTTC. The full variable domain, with the rest looked up from reference TRBV18 and TRBJ2-1, is NAGVMQNPRHLVRRRGQEARLRCSPMKGHSHVYWYRQLPEEGLKFMVYLQKENIIDESGMPKERFSAEFPKEGPSILRIQQVVRGDSAAYFCASSPGLAGYNEQFFGPGTRLTVL.

This clone is a singleton in its sample. The rearrangement uses TRBV3-1 (or the pseudogene TRBV3-2) and TRBJ2-7, with 15 nucleotides matching TRBD2. Losses at the gene ends were 4 bases for V and 4 bases for J; bases not matched to a gene: 20. The germline CDR1 and CDR2 sequences are LGHDT and YNNKEL (reference sequence). The CDR3 runs to 21 residues. As DNA, the CDR3 is TGTGCCAGCAGCCTATCGACCTTCGGACTAGCGGGAGGGCCGGTTATTTACGAGCAGTACTTC. It translates to CASSLSTFGLAGGPVIYEQYF.

The rearrangement uses TRBV27 and TRBJ1-1; possible D gene TRBD1, 5 bases. CDR3 length: 11 amino acids. The V end lost 6 bases, the J end lost 10 bases, and 12 bases lay between the germline ends. Germline CDR1 MNHEY, CDR2 SMNVEV (reference sequence). For the CDR3, the DNA is TGTGCCAGCAGGGGGGGTGATGGAGCTTTCTTT. Its protein product is CASRGGDGAFF.

This rearrangement joins TRBV14 to TRBJ1-2; D uncertain. Between the trimmed V and J ends, which lost 3 bases and 0 bases, there was a span of 11 bases. The germline V gene encodes CDR1 SGHDN and CDR2 FVKESK. This CDR3 region has 15 residues. CDR3 loop: CASSQDPGANYGYTF. Written as DNA, the CDR3 is TGTGCCAGCAGCCAGGACCCGGGAGCTAACTATGGCTACACCTTC. Full variable domain (remainder filled in from reference TRBV14 and TRBJ1-2): EAGVTQFPSHSVIEKGQTVTLRCDPISGHDNLYWYRRVMGKEIKFLLHFVKESKQDESGMPNNRFLAERTGGTYSTLKVQPAELEDSGVYFCASSQDPGANYGYTFGSGTRLTVV.

This chain uses TRBV15 with TRBJ2-6; D possibly corresponds to TRBD1 (6 bases). Germline lookup yields CDR1 LNHNV and CDR2 YYDKDF (reference sequence). V was pared by 5 bases and J by 1 base, with 18 bases between. CDR3 size: 18 residues. The CDR3: CATSLNQGLGSGANVLTF. DNA for the CDR3: TGTGCCACCAGCCTGAACCAGGGGCTGGGGTCTGGGGCCAACGTCCTGACTTTC.